The 15 T cell receptor beta chains in this list originate from one sample, sequenced in a study of blood T cell repertoires in COVID-19. TCRdb keeps only in-frame clones here, not all; method: immunoSEQ multiplex PCR. The repertoire has over 200,000 clones, approximately 79% of them found once; the top ten carry approximately 5.3%. The sample was peripheral blood. These receptors were collected from a human donor in a cohort sampled during active COVID-19.

The chain joins TRBV19 to TRBJ1-1, with 7 bases identical to TRBD1. The CDR3 length is 15 residues. Trimming cost V 7 bases and J 4 bases; bases outside gene matches: 12. Germline V gene lookup returns CDR1 LNHDA and CDR2 SQIVND (reference sequence). The CDR3 reads CASTHRGGSSTEAFF. The CDR3 DNA reads as TGTGCCAGTACCCATAGAGGGGGCAGTAGCACTGAAGCTTTCTTT.

This chain uses TRBV6-5 with TRBJ1-2, with D possibly matching TRBD1 (6 bases). V was cut by 6 bases and J by 0 bases, with 11 bases left in between. The CDR3 extends over 14 amino acids. In germline, CDR1 is MNHEY, CDR2 SVGAGI. The CDR3 DNA is TGTGCCAGCAGCGGGACAACCTCTAACTATGGCTACACCTTC. Its translation is CASSGTTSNYGYTF.

This chain joins TRBV9 and TRBJ2-7; D uncertain. Germline CDR1 SGDLS, CDR2 YYNGEE. This CDR3 spans 14 amino acids. V was pared by 3 bases and J by 0 bases, with 10 bases between. The DNA of the CDR3 is TGTGCCAGCAGCGCCGGCGGTTCCTCCTACGAGCAGTACTTC. Its translation is CASSAGGSSYEQYF. Based on the CDR3 plus reference TRBV9 and TRBJ2-7, the full variable domain is DSGVTQTPKHLITATGQRVTLRCSPRSGDLSVYWYQQSLDQGLQFLIQYYNGEERAKGNILERFSAQQFPDLHSELNLSSLELGDSALYFCASSAGGSSYEQYFGPGTRLTVT.

The rearrangement joins TRBV5-1 to TRBJ1-3; maybe TRBD1 (5 bases). This CDR3 region has 17 residues. Trimming removed 0 bases at V and 0 bases at J, with 13 bases between. Germline-derived CDR1 and CDR2 are SGHRS and YFSETQ. This chain's CDR3 is CASSLGGGLRSGNTIYF. For the CDR3, the DNA is TGCGCCAGCAGCTTGGGTGGGGGACTGCGCTCTGGAAACACCATATATTTT.

Notes on this clone: The sample holds other DNA sequences that translate to the same CDR3. The chain carries TRBV5-1 and TRBJ2-7, with TRBD1 as a possible D gene (5 bases). Germline-derived CDR1 and CDR2 are SGHRS and YFSETQ. V lost 1 base and J 0 bases, leaving 11 bases between the germline ends. This CDR3 has 15 amino acids. The CDR3 here is CASSLRGISSYEQYF. The CDR3 DNA reads as TGCGCCAGCAGCTTGAGGGGTATAAGCTCCTACGAGCAGTACTTC.

A single count supports this clone. The chain is built from TRBV15 and TRBJ1-3; TRBD1 aligns across 7 bases. The germline V gene encodes CDR1 LNHNV and CDR2 YYDKDF (reference sequence). J gave up 1 base and V 2 bases, and 2 bases lay outside the gene matches. The CDR3 runs to 15 residues. The CDR3 protein is CATSRRQGSGNTIYF. In DNA, the CDR3 is TGTGCCACCAGCAGACGACAGGGTTCTGGAAACACCATATATTTT.

V gene TRBV29-1 combines with J gene TRBJ1-2, with 9 nucleotides matching TRBD1. CDR1 is SQVTM and CDR2 is ANQGSEA in the germline V gene. The V gene end was trimmed by 6 bases and the J gene end by 4 bases; junction bases not matched to a gene: 6. There are 13 residues in the CDR3. The CDR3 DNA sequence: TGCAGCGTCGAAAAGGACAGGGGCTATGGCTACACCTTC. As protein: CSVEKDRGYGYTF.

The J gene is TRBJ1-2, the V gene TRBV4-3; the match to TRBD1 covers 12 bases. The CDR3 extends over 17 amino acids. The germline V gene encodes CDR1 LGHNA and CDR2 YSLEER. The trim removed 4 bases at V and 7 bases at J, leaving 13 bases unmatched. For the CDR3, the DNA is TGCGCCAGCAGCCGCCGGGACAGGGGGCGATCTAATCTTGGCTACACCTTC. Protein product: CASSRRDRGRSNLGYTF.

This clone has a single count. The chain links TRBV7-9 to TRBJ1-1; 7 bases map to TRBD1. CDR1 is SEHNR, CDR2 FQNEAQ, per germline (reference sequence). The CDR3 extends over 16 amino acids. With 2 bases clipped from V and 7 bases from J, the junction kept 13 bases outside the gene matches. CDR3 sequence: CASSLRPAGGRGEAFF. For the CDR3, the DNA is TGTGCCAGCAGCTTAAGACCCGCAGGGGGTCGGGGTGAAGCTTTCTTT.

This chain uses TRBV7-9 with TRBJ2-5, with D possibly matching TRBD2 (6 bases). V lost 4 bases and J lost 5, with 17 bases in between. The CDR3 has 15 amino acids. The germline V gene has CDR1 SEHNR and CDR2 FQNEAQ (reference sequence). CDR3 residues: CASSSRWGVEETQYF. The CDR3 nucleotides are TGTGCCAGCAGCTCCCGTTGGGGGGTCGAGGAGACCCAGTACTTC. Looking up the rest from reference TRBV7-9 and TRBJ2-5 gives the full variable domain: DTGVSQNPRHKITKRGQNVTFRCDPISEHNRLYWYRQTLGQGPEFLTYFQNEAQLEKSRLLSDRFSAERPKGSFSTLEIQRTEQGDSAMYLCASSSRWGVEETQYFGPGTRLLVL.

The chain is built from TRBV29-1 and TRBJ1-4; D perhaps matches TRBD1 (5 bases). The germline gives CDR1 SQVTM, CDR2 ANQGSEA. This CDR3 contains 13 residues. V dropped 5 bases and J dropped 3 bases, with 10 bases sitting between them. The DNA for the CDR3 is TGCAGCGTTTCGACAGATTCTAATGAAAAACTGTTTTTT. Amino acids: CSVSTDSNEKLFF. The variable domain in full, completed from reference TRBV29-1 and TRBJ1-4, reads SAVISQKPSRDICQRGTSLTIQCQVDSQVTMMFWYRQQPGQSLTLIATANQGSEATYESGFVIDKFPISRPNLTFSTLTVSNMSPEDSSIYLCSVSTDSNEKLFFGSGTQLSVL.

J is TRBJ1-4 and V is TRBV6-6, with 9 bases identical to TRBD1. Losses at the gene ends were 6 bases for V and 2 bases for J; bases not matched to a gene: 4. CDR3 length: 15 residues. The germline V gene encodes CDR1 MNHNY and CDR2 SVGAGI (reference sequence). This CDR3 is CASSRTGGTNEKLFF. The CDR3 bases are TGTGCCAGCAGCCGAACAGGGGGCACTAATGAAAAACTGTTTTTT.

This clone showed up just a few times. The sample carries other DNA sequences with the same CDR3. This chain uses TRBV9 with TRBJ2-3; D uncertain. Trimming cost V 0 bases and J 2 bases, with 4 bases left between them. Germline values: CDR1 SGDLS, CDR2 YYNGEE. The CDR3 totals 13 residues. The CDR3 region has the DNA TGTGCCAGCAGCGTAGGGCTCACAGATACGCAGTATTTT. It encodes CASSVGLTDTQYF. Full variable domain (rest looked up from reference TRBV9 and TRBJ2-3): DSGVTQTPKHLITATGQRVTLRCSPRSGDLSVYWYQQSLDQGLQFLIQYYNGEERAKGNILERFSAQQFPDLHSELNLSSLELGDSALYFCASSVGLTDTQYFGPGTRLTVL.

This clone was recorded once. The gene calls are TRBV4-2 and TRBJ2-7, with unresolved D. The length of the CDR3 is 14 residues. Trimming cost V 0 bases and J 6 bases, with 12 bases left between them. Germline-derived CDR1 and CDR2 are LGHNA and YNFKEQ. The CDR3 DNA reads as TGTGCCAGCAGCCAAGATCTTGGAGTGAGCGAGCAGTACTTC. It translates to CASSQDLGVSEQYF.

The V gene is TRBV24-1, the J gene TRBJ2-5; 14 bases are shared with TRBD2. CDR3 length: 18 residues. Trimming cost V 5 bases and J 1 base; bases outside gene matches: 8. Germline V lookup: CDR1 KGHDR, CDR2 SFDVKD. For the CDR3, the DNA is TGTGCCACCAGTGGCGGGACTAGCGGGAGTACATTCCAAGAGACCCAGTACTTC. This codes for CATSGGTSGSTFQETQYF.